This is a list of T cell receptor beta chains from one sample in a study of T-cell reconstitution after alpha-beta-depleted transplantation in children. Each CDR3 protein is one row after TCRdb ran MiXCR on the PCR reads. Of fewer than 700,000 distinct CDR3 sequences in the sample, about 23% were seen once. Here the sequenced sample was PBMCs, mostly from graft donor cells, taken 360 days after TCRalphabeta/CD19-depleted stem cell transplant. Source of these receptors: a boy less than two years old who had a stem cell transplant for acute myeloid leukemia, so the T cells may come from the graft donor. The CDR3 runs from the conserved cysteine through the conserved F or W. The D gene is left open where the match is weak. Where a row states a size, it is once, few, many or the class of an expanded clone; other rows omit it.

V gene,clone size,J gene,D gene,CDR3 DNA,CDR3 protein
TRBV7-9,NA,TRBJ2-5,NA,TGTGCCAGCAGCCCCTTCGGGGACACAAACCAAGAGACCCAGTACTTC,CASSPFGDTNQETQYF
TRBV20-1,few,TRBJ2-3,NA,TGCAGTGCTTACTACGTGCTGGCGGGCACAGATACGCAGTATTTT,CSAYYVLAGTDTQYF
TRBV20-1,many,TRBJ1-2,TRBD1,TGCAGTGCTAGAAAGGGGGCCTCATATGGCTACACCTTC,CSARKGASYGYTF
TRBV29-1,many,TRBJ1-5,NA,TGCAGCGTTGCCCCCGCAGGGGTAGGCGATCAGCCCCAGCATTTT,CSVAPAGVGDQPQHF
TRBV20-1,few,TRBJ2-7,TRBD1,TGCAGTGCTAGGTACAGGGGAAGTCGCTACGAGCAGTACTTC,CSARYRGSRYEQYF
TRBV7-8,NA,TRBJ1-5,NA,TGTGCCAGCAGCTTCGAGGGGTTCGATCAGCCCCAGCATTTT,CASSFEGFDQPQHF
TRBV12-3/TRBV12-4,many,TRBJ1-2,NA,TGTGCCAGCAGGGGCAACTATGGCTACACCTTC,CASRGNYGYTF
TRBV20-1,few,TRBJ2-1,NA,TGCAGTGCTAGATTCGGGCTTGAGCAGTTCTTC,CSARFGLEQFF
TRBV4-1,NA,TRBJ1-2,NA,TGCGCCAGCAGCCAAGATCCGACGGCGAACTATGGCTACACCTTC,CASSQDPTANYGYTF
TRBV29-1,NA,TRBJ2-4,NA,TGCAGCGTGGGACACTTCGCAGACATTCAGTACTTC,CSVGHFADIQYF
TRBV7-2,NA,TRBJ2-2,NA,TGTGCCAGCAGCTTATTACCGAAACGAGGGGAGCTGTTTTTT,CASSLLPKRGELFF
TRBV12-3/TRBV12-4,NA,TRBJ2-1,NA,TGTGCCAGCAGTTCGGGACCTAACAATGAGCAGTTCTTC,CASSSGPNNEQFF
TRBV29-1,many,TRBJ2-1,TRBD2,TGCAGCTTCTATCTAGCGGGGGATGAGCAGTTCTTC,CSFYLAGDEQFF
TRBV12-3/TRBV12-4,many,TRBJ2-1,NA,TGTGCCAGCAGTCCCCGGGACGAGAGCTCCTACAATGAGCAGTTCTTC,CASSPRDESSYNEQFF
TRBV10-3,NA,TRBJ2-6,NA,TGTGCCATCAGTGTCTCAGGATTACCGGGCTCTGGGGCCAACGTCCTGACTTTC,CAISVSGLPGSGANVLTF
TRBV20-1,many,TRBJ1-1,NA,TGCAGTGCTAGGCTAACCTCTGTCGTCACTGAAGCTTTCTTT,CSARLTSVVTEAFF
TRBV7-9,NA,TRBJ2-1,TRBD2,TGTGCCAGCAGCCGTATGGGACTAGTAAATGAGCAGTTCTTC,CASSRMGLVNEQFF
TRBV29-1,many,TRBJ2-3,NA,TGCAGCGTTGTCGAAGCTGCCCGGCCAGATACGCAGTATTTT,CSVVEAARPDTQYF
TRBV6-1,NA,TRBJ1-1,NA,TGTGCCAGCAGTCGAGCAGGGTCCAGACGGAACACTGAAGCTTTCTTT,CASSRAGSRRNTEAFF
TRBV29-1,NA,TRBJ2-5,TRBD1,TGCAGCGGGGACAGGGTAGTTGGAGAGACCCAGTACTTC,CSGDRVVGETQYF
TRBV4-3,many,TRBJ2-5,TRBD2,TGCGCCAGCAGCCAAGGCCTAGCGGTTCAAGAGACCCAGTACTTC,CASSQGLAVQETQYF
TRBV27,NA,TRBJ2-2,TRBD1,TGTGCCAGCAGTTTATCGATCGGGACAGGGAACACCGGGGAGCTGTTTTTT,CASSLSIGTGNTGELFF
TRBV6-7,NA,TRBJ2-1,TRBD1,TGTGCCAGCAGTTACGGACAGGACCTTAACAATGAGCAGTTCTTC,CASSYGQDLNNEQFF
TRBV18,many,TRBJ2-1,NA,TGTGCCAGCTCACCATGGGAGCCAGGGTGGAATGAGCAGTTCTTC,CASSPWEPGWNEQFF
TRBV29-1,many,TRBJ2-1,NA,TGCAGCGTTGGACCGGCCTACAATGAGCAGTTCTTC,CSVGPAYNEQFF
TRBV29-1,many,TRBJ1-1,NA,TGCAGCGTTCCGGGGCAGGTCCCGAACACTGAAGCTTTCTTT,CSVPGQVPNTEAFF
TRBV20-1,NA,TRBJ2-3,TRBD2,TGCTGTGCTAGCCCTCTAGCGGGGGGATCTAGCACAGATACGCAGTATTTT,CCASPLAGGSSTDTQYF
TRBV6-1,NA,TRBJ2-1,TRBD1,TGTGCCAGCAGTCCGGCCGGGACAGGGGATTTCTATGAGCAGTTCTTC,CASSPAGTGDFYEQFF
TRBV12-3/TRBV12-4,once,TRBJ2-3,TRBD2,TGTGCCAGCAGTCGGACTAGCGGGGTGTTGGGGAAAGATACGCAGTATTTT,CASSRTSGVLGKDTQYF
TRBV5-6,many,TRBJ2-1,NA,TGTGCCAGCAGCTTCCGCAGGAGCCAGGGCGAGCAGTTCTTC,CASSFRRSQGEQFF
TRBV12-3/TRBV12-4,NA,TRBJ1-5,NA,TGTGCCAGCAGCACCTCGTCCCTCTGGGGGCCCCAGCATTTT,CASSTSSLWGPQHF
TRBV7-2,NA,TRBJ2-1,NA,TGTGCCAGCAGCTTAGACCACCTCGAGCAGTTCTTC,CASSLDHLEQFF
TRBV12-3/TRBV12-4,NA,TRBJ2-7,NA,TGTGCCAGCAGTTTAGGCCGGGAGTGGAGCATTTACGACGAGCAGTACTTC,CASSLGREWSIYDEQYF
TRBV29-1,few,TRBJ1-1,NA,TGCAGCGTTGTGGGAAGGCAGGCGGGCACTGAAGCTTTCTTT,CSVVGRQAGTEAFF
TRBV20-1,many,TRBJ2-4,NA,TGCAGTGCTAGAGATCCGGGAAAGAACATTCAGTACTTC,CSARDPGKNIQYF
TRBV20-1,many,TRBJ2-5,TRBD2,TGCAGTGCTAGAGGGGCTAGCGGGGGGCCAGTTCAAGAGACCCAGTACTTC,CSARGASGGPVQETQYF
TRBV7-6,many,TRBJ2-5,NA,TGTGCCAGCAGCTCCTTAGGAGGTCAAGAGACCCAGTACTTC,CASSSLGGQETQYF
TRBV6-1,NA,TRBJ1-1,NA,TGTGCCAGCACCCCGTTTGGGGGGTTTAGCACTGAAGCTTTCTTT,CASTPFGGFSTEAFF
TRBV4-2,NA,TRBJ2-1,NA,TGTGCCAGCAGCCGACCGGGCAACAATGAGCAGTTCTTC,CASSRPGNNEQFF
TRBV4-3,few,TRBJ2-2,NA,TGCGCCAGCAGCCAAGATCTATCGAGCAGGAACACCGGGGAGCTGTTTTTT,CASSQDLSSRNTGELFF
TRBV6-2/TRBV6-3,NA,TRBJ1-5,TRBD1,TGTGCCAGCAGTGACACCGGGACAGGGGGCAGCTGGGATCAGCCCCAGCATTTT,CASSDTGTGGSWDQPQHF
TRBV7-2,NA,TRBJ2-1,TRBD1,TGTGCCAGCAGCTCCCTTCGGACAGGCCTAAACAATGAGCAGTTCTTC,CASSSLRTGLNNEQFF
TRBV29-1,few,TRBJ2-3,TRBD1,TGCAGCGTTAGCAGGGGGCGGTCAGATACGCAGTATTTT,CSVSRGRSDTQYF
TRBV12-3/TRBV12-4,many,TRBJ2-7,TRBD2,TGTGCCAGCAGCCCCAGCGGGGGGTATCACGAGCAGTACTTC,CASSPSGGYHEQYF
TRBV6-5,many,TRBJ2-3,TRBD2,TGTGCCAGCAGTTACAATGGCGGGAGAGATACGCAGTATTTT,CASSYNGGRDTQYF
TRBV15,many,TRBJ2-3,NA,TGTGCCACCAGCAGAGTAAGGGGACGAGATACGCAGTATTTT,CATSRVRGRDTQYF